This T cell receptor beta chain was found in a study of patients and donors after allogeneic stem cell transplantation. TCRdb re-analysed the RT-PCR reads in MiXCR, keeping a single row per CDR3 protein. The table includes about 960,000 distinct CDR3 sequences, approximately 18% detected once. Per germline, CDR1 MNHEY and CDR2 SVGEGT. The CDR3 runs 15 residues. There are a few counts of this clonotype. Germline and junction disagree at one end, which may indicate a read error. The clonotype comes from a human donor who was either an allogeneic HSCT recipient or a stem cell or donor lymphocyte infusion donor (not recorded which). It is not recorded whose cells these are; they may come from a transplant donor. V gene TRBV6-2 or TRBV6-3 combines with J gene TRBJ1-2, with D perhaps TRBD1 (5 bases). Specimen: blood, either unsorted or a sorted T cell fraction (not recorded which). The CDR3 here is CASSSPPDRNYGYTF. In nucleotides, the CDR3 is TGTGCCAGCAGTTCCCCACCCGACAGAAACTATGGCTACACGTTC.